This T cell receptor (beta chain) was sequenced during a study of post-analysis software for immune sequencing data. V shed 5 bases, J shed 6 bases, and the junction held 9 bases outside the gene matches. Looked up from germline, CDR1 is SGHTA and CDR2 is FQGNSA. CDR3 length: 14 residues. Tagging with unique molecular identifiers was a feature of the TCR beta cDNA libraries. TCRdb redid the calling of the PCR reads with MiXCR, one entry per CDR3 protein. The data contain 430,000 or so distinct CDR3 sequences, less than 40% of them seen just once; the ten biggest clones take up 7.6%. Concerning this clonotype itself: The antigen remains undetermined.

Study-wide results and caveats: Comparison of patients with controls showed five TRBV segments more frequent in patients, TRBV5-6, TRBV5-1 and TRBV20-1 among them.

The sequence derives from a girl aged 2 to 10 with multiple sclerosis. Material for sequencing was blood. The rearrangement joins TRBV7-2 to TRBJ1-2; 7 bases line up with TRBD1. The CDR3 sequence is CASSRLTGNNGYTF. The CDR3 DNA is TGTGCCAGCAGCCGCCTGACAGGGAACAATGGCTACACCTTC.